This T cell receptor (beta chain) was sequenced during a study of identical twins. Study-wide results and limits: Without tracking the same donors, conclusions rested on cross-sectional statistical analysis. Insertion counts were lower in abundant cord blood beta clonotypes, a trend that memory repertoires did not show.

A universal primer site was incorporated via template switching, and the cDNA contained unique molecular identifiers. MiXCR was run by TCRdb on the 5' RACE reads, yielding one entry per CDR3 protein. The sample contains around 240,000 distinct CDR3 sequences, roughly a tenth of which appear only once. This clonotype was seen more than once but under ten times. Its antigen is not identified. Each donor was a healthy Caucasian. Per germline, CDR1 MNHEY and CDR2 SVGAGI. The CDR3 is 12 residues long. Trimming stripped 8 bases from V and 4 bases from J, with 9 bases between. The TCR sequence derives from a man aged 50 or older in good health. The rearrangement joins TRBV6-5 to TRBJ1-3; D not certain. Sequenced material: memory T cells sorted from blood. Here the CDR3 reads CASLSPGNTIYF. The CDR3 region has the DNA TGTGCCAGCCTTTCCCCGGGAAACACCATATATTTT.